This T cell receptor beta chain was sequenced during a study of blood T cell repertoires in COVID-19. Germline V lookup: CDR1 ENHRY, CDR2 SYGVKD. V lost 4 bases and J 5 bases, leaving 9 bases between the germline ends. CDR3 length: 13 amino acids. Assay used: immunoSEQ multiplex PCR; TCRdb lists only in-frame clones, some missing. The table records approximately 76,000 clones, 86% of them present only once. The source is a man at least 80 years old in a cohort sampled during active COVID-19. This chain links TRBV10-3 with TRBJ2-1, with D unresolved. The sequenced material came from peripheral blood. CDR3 residues: CAISGANDNEQFF. Here the CDR3 DNA reads TGTGCCATCAGTGGGGCCAACGACAATGAGCAGTTCTTC.